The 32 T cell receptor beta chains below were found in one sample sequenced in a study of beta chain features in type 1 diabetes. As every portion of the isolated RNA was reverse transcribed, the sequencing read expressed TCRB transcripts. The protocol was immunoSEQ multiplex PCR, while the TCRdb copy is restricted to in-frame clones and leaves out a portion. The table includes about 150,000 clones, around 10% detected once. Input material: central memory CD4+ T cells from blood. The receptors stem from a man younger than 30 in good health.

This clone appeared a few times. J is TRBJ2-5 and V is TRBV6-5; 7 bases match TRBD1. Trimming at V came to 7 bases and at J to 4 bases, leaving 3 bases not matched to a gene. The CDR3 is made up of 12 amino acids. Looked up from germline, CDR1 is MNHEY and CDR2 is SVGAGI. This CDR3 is CASKTGRETQYF. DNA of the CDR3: TGTGCCAGCAAGACAGGGAGAGAGACCCAGTACTTC.

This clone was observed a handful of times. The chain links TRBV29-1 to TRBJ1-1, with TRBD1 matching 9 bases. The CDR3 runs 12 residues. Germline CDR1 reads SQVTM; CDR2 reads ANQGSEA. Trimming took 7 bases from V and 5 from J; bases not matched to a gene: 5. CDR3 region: CSGGTGRTEAFF. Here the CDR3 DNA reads TGCAGCGGGGGGACAGGGCGGACTGAAGCTTTCTTT.

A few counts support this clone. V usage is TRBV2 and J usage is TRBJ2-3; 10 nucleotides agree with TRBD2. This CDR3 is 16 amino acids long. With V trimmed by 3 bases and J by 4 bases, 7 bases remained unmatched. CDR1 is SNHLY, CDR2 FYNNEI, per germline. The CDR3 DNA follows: TGTGCCAGCAGTGAGTTTTTAGCGGGAGGAGCAGATACGCAGTATTTT. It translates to CASSEFLAGGADTQYF. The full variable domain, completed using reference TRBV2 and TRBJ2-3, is EPEVTQTPSHQVTQMGQEVILRCVPISNHLYFYWYRQILGQKVEFLVSFYNNEISEKSEIFDDQFSVERPDGSNFTLKIRSTKLEDSAMYFCASSEFLAGGADTQYFGPGTRLTVL.

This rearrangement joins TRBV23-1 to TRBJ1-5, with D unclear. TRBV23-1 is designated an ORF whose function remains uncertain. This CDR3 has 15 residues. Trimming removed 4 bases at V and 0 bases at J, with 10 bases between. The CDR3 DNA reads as TGCGCCAGCAGTCCGCGCGGGTTTAGCAATCAGCCCCAGCATTTT. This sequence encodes CASSPRGFSNQPQHF.

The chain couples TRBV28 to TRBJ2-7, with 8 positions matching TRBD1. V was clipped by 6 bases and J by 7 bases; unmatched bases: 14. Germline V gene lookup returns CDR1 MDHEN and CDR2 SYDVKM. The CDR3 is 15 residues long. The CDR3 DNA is TGTGCCAGCAGCTCATCAGGGGGCGCGTCTCGGGAGCAGTACTTC. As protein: CASSSSGGASREQYF.

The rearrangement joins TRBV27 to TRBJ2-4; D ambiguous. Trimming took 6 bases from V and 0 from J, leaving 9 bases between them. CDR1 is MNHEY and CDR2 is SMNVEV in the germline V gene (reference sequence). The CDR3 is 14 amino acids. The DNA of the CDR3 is TGTGCCAGCAGCCAAGGGTTAGCCAAAAACATTCAGTACTTC. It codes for CASSQGLAKNIQYF.

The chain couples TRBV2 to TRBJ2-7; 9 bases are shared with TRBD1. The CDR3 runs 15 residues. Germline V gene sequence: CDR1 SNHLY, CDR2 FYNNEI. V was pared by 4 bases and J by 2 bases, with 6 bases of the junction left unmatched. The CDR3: CASSVGTGIAYEQYF. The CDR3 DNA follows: TGTGCCAGCAGTGTCGGGACAGGGATTGCCTACGAGCAGTACTTC.

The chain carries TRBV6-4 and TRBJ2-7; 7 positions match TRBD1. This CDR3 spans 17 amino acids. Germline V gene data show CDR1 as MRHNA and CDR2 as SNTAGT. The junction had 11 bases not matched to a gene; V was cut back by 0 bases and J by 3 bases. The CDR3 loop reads CASSDSPRRQGGYEQYF. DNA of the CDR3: TGTGCCAGCAGTGACTCGCCGCGCCGACAGGGTGGCTACGAGCAGTACTTC.

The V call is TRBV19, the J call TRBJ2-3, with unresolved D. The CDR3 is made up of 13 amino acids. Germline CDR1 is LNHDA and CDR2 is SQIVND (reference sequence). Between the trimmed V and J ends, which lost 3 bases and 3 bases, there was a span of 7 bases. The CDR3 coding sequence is TGTGCCAGTAGTATTTCCCGAACAGATACGCAGTATTTT. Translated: CASSISRTDTQYF.

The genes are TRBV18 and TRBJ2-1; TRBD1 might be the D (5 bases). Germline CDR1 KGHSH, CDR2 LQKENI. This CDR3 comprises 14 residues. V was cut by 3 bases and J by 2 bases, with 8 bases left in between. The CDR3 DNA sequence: TGTGCCAGCTCACCGTCCAGGGCCTACAATGAGCAGTTCTTC. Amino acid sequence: CASSPSRAYNEQFF.

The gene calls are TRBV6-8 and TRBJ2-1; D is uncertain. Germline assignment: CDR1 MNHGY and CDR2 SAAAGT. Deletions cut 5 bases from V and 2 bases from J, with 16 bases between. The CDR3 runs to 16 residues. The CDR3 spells CASSPPGWQTYNEQFF. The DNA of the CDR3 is TGTGCCAGCAGTCCGCCAGGCTGGCAGACCTACAATGAGCAGTTCTTC.

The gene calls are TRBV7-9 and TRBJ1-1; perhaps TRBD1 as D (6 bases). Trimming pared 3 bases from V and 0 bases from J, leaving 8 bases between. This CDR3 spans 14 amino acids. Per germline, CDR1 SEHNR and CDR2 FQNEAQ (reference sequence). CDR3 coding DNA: TGTGCCAGCAGCTTCACAGGGCTGAACACTGAAGCTTTCTTT. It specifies CASSFTGLNTEAFF.

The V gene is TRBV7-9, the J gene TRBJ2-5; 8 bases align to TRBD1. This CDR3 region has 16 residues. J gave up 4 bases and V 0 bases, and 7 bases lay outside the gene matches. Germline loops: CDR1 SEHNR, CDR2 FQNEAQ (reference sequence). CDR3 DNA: TGTGCCAGCAGCTTAGCTGCAGGGGGCTGGGCAGAGACCCAGTACTTC. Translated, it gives CASSLAAGGWAETQYF.

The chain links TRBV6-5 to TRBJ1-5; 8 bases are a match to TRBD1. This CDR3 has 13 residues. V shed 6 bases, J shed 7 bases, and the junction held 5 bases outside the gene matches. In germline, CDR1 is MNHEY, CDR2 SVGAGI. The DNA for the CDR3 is TGTGCCAGCAGGCTGGACAGGGTCCAGCCCCAGCATTTT. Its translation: CASRLDRVQPQHF.

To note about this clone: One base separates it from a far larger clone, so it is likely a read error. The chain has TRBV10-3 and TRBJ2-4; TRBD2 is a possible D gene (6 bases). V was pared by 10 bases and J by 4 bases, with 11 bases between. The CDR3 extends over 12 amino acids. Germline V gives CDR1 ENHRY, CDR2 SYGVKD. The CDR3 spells CATGGAKNIQYF. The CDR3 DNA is TGTGCCACAGGCGGGGCAAAAAACATTCAGTACTTC.

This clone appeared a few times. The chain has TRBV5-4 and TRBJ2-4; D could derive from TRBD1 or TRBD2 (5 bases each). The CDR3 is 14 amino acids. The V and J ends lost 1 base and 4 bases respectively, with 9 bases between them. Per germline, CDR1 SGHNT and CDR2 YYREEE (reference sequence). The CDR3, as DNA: TGTGCCAGCAGCTTGAGGGACCCTAAAAACATTCAGTACTTC. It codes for CASSLRDPKNIQYF.

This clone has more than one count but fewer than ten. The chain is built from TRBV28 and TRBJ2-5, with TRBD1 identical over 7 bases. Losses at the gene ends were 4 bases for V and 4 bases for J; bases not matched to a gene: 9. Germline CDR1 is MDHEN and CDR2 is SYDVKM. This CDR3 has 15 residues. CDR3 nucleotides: TGTGCCAGCAGTTCACCGGGACAGCTTCGAGAGACCCAGTACTTC. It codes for CASSSPGQLRETQYF.

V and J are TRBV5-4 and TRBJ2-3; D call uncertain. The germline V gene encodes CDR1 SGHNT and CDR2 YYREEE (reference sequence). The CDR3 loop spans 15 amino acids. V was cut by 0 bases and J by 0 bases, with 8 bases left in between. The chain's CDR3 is CASSLGLDSTDTQYF. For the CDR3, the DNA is TGTGCCAGCAGCTTGGGTCTAGACAGCACAGATACGCAGTATTTT.

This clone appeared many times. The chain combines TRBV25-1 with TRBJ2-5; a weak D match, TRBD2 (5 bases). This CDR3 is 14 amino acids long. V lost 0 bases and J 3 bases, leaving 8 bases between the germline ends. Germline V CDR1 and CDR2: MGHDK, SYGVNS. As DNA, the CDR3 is TGTGCCAGCAGTGAATATGGGCGGGAAGAGACCCAGTACTTC. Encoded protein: CASSEYGREETQYF. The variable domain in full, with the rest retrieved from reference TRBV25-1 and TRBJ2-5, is EADIYQTPRYLVIGTGKKITLECSQTMGHDKMYWYQQDPGMELHLIHYSYGVNSTEKGDLSSESTVSRIRTEHFPLTLESARPSHTSQYLCASSEYGREETQYFGPGTRLLVL.

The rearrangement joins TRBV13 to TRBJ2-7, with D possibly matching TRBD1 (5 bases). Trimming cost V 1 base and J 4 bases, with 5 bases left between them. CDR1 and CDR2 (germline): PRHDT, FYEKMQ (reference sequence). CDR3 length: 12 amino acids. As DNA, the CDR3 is TGTGCCAGCAGCTTAGCAGGGTACGAGCAGTACTTC. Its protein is CASSLAGYEQYF.

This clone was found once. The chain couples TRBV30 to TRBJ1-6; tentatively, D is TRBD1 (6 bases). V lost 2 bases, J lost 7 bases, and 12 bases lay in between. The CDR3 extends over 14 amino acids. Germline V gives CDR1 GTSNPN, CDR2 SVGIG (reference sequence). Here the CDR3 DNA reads TGTGCCTGGAGTCGAACAGGGTGGAATTCACCCCTCCACTTT. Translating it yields CAWSRTGWNSPLHF. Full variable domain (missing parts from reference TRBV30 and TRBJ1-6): SQTIHQWPATLVQPVGSPLSLECTVEGTSNPNLYWYRQAAGRGLQLLFYSVGIGQISSEVPQNLSASRPQDRQFILSSKKLLLSDSGFYLCAWSRTGWNSPLHFGNGTRLTVT.

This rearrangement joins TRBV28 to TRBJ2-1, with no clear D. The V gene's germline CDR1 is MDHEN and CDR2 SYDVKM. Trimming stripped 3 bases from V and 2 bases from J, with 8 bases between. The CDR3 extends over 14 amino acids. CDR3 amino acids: CASSLVKPYNEQFF. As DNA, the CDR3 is TGTGCCAGCAGTTTGGTCAAGCCCTACAATGAGCAGTTCTTC.

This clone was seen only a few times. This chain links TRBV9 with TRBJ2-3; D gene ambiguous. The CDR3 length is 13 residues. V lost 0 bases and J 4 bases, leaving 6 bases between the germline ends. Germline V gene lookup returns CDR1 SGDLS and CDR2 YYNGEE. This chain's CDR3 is CASSVERPDTQYF. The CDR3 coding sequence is TGTGCCAGCAGCGTAGAACGGCCAGATACGCAGTATTTT.

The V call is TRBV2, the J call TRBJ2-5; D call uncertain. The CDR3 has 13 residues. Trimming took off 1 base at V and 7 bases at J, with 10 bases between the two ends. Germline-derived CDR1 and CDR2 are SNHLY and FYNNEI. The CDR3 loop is CASSEDRSGTQYF. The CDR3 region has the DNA TGTGCCAGCAGTGAAGACCGGTCAGGGACCCAGTACTTC.

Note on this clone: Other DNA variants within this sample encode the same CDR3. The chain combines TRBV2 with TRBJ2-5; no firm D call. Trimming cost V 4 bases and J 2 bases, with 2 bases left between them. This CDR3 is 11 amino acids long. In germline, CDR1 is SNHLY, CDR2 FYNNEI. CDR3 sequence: CASSGQETQYF. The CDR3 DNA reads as TGTGCCAGCAGTGGGCAAGAGACCCAGTACTTC.

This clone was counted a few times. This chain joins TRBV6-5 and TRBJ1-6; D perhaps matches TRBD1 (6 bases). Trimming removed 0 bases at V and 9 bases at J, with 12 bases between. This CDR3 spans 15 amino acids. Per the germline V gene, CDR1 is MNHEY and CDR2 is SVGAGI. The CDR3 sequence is CASSYSSRGGSPLHF. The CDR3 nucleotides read TGTGCCAGCAGTTACTCGAGCAGGGGAGGTTCACCCCTCCACTTT.

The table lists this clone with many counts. The CDR3: CASSNQETQYF. The CDR3 nucleotides read TGTGCCAGCAGCAACCAAGAGACCCAGTACTTC. The chain uses TRBV7-9 and TRBJ2-5; D unclear. CDR3 length: 11 residues. V gave up 5 bases and J gave up 0 bases, with 1 base separating them. Looked up from germline, CDR1 is SEHNR and CDR2 is FQNEAQ (reference sequence).

Here the CDR3 reads CASSRTGFSGELFF. For the CDR3, the DNA is TGTGCCAGCAGTCGGACAGGGTTCTCCGGGGAGCTGTTTTTT. The gene calls are TRBV14 and TRBJ2-2; 8 positions agree with TRBD1. Losses at the gene ends were 6 bases for V and 6 bases for J; bases not matched to a gene: 6. The V gene's germline CDR1 is SGHDN and CDR2 FVKESK. The length of the CDR3 is 14 residues. Variable domain in full (rest from reference TRBV14 and TRBJ2-2): EAGVTQFPSHSVIEKGQTVTLRCDPISGHDNLYWYRRVMGKEIKFLLHFVKESKQDESGMPNNRFLAERTGGTYSTLKVQPAELEDSGVYFCASSRTGFSGELFFGEGSRLTVL.

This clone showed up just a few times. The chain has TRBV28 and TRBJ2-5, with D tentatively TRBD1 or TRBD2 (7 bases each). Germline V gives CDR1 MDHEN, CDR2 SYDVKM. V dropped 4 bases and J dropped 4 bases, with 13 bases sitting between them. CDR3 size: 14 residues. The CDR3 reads CASSSTGEGETQYF. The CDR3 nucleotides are TGTGCCAGCAGTTCTACAGGGGAGGGAGAGACCCAGTACTTC. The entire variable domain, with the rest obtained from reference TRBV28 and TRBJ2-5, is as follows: DVKVTQSSRYLVKRTGEKVFLECVQDMDHENMFWYRQDPGLGLRLIYFSYDVKMKEKGDIPEGYSVSREKKERFSLILESASTNQTSMYLCASSSTGEGETQYFGPGTRLLVL.

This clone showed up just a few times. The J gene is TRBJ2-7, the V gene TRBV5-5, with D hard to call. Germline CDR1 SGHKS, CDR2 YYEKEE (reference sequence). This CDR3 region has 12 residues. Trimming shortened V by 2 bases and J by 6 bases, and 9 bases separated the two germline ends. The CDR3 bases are TGTGCCAGCAGCTTTGGTTCGTCCGAGCAGTACTTC. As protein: CASSFGSSEQYF.

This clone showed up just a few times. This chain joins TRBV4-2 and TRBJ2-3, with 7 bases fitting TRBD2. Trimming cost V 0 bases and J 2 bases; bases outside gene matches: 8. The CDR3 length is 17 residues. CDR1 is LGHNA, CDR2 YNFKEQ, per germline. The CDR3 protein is CASSQDGNRGVTDTQYF. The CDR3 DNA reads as TGTGCCAGCAGCCAAGATGGGAATCGGGGGGTCACAGATACGCAGTATTTT.

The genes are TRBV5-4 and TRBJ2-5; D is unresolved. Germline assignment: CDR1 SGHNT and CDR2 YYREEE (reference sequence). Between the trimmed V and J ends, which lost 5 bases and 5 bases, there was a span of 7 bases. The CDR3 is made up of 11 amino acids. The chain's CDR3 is CASRMGETQYF. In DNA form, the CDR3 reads TGTGCCAGCAGGATGGGGGAGACCCAGTACTTC.